These T cell receptor beta chains were read from a single sample in a study of blood T cell repertoires in COVID-19. Assay used: immunoSEQ multiplex PCR; TCRdb lists only in-frame clones, some missing. Of under 200,000 clones in the sample, more than 75% were seen once. The sample consisted of peripheral blood. The source is a man aged 18 to 35 with active or convalescent COVID-19. Each CDR3 is given without its conserved first and last residue. Size values are once, few and many counts, or a class for expanded clones, and some rows have none.

CDR3aa | abundance | j_gene | v_gene
ASSQEVLGQFSGNTIY | few | TRBJ1-3 | TRBV3-1/TRBV3-2
ASSTGSNQPQH | . | TRBJ1-5 | TRBV19
ASRINRASNTEAF | . | TRBJ1-1 | TRBV27
ASSFTSGYEQY | . | TRBJ2-7 | TRBV7-2
ASSLGVTGGTDTQY | . | TRBJ2-3 | TRBV7-9
ASSPGTPGAF | . | TRBJ1-1 | TRBV7-2
ASSYGLRKNEQF | . | TRBJ2-1 | TRBV6-5
ASSSALTGNYGYT | . | TRBJ1-2 | TRBV5-1
ASSLGPIPISPLH | . | TRBJ1-6 | TRBV27
ARSWGEGSSYNSPLH | . | TRBJ1-6 | TRBV5-3
ATSESRDRGRGYT | . | TRBJ1-2 | TRBV24-1
ASSHTGAYGYT | . | TRBJ1-2 | TRBV6-6
ASSQDQGSSTDTQY | . | TRBJ2-3 | TRBV4-2
ASRETGANTEAF | . | TRBJ1-1 | TRBV27
ASSPEAGSSYNEQF | . | TRBJ2-1 | TRBV5-1
ASGRKPQH | . | TRBJ1-5 | TRBV27
ASSPRGSNQPQH | . | TRBJ1-5 | TRBV18
ASSLGTGISSYEQY | . | TRBJ2-7 | TRBV27